This paragraph covers one T cell receptor (beta chain) sequence. Its antigen is unknown. The V end was cut by 0 bases, the J end by 1 base, with 6 bases between. Looked up from germline, CDR1 is SGHVS and CDR2 is FNYEAQ. This CDR3 is built from 15 residues. The sample comes from a study of OX40 agonist ivuxolimab in advanced cancers. Findings of the study overall: CD8+ T cells showed, on average, more clonal expansion than CD4+ cells. Partial responders dosed at 0.1-3.0 mg/kg displayed clonal expansion ranking among the lowest. The antigen specificity of the peripheral T cells (those that were expanded) was not determined.

TCRdb's copy holds only in-frame clones and misses some; the assay was immunoSEQ multiplex PCR. Of about 19,000 clones listed, about nine tenths are singletons. Sequenced here: CD4+ or CD8+ T cells sorted from blood, sampled in a trial of the OX40 agonist ivuxolimab. This chain joins TRBV7-6 and TRBJ2-2, with a tentative D call TRBD2 (6 bases). The origin of this receptor is an adult with an advanced solid tumor such as melanoma, head and neck, liver or kidney cancer. The CDR3 here is CASSLARGNTGELFF. The CDR3 nucleotides are TGTGCCAGCAGCTTAGCGCGGGGGAACACCGGGGAGCTGTTTTTT.